This T cell receptor (beta chain) was sequenced in a study of tissue T cells after allogeneic stem cell transplantation. CDR3 sequences, V/J genes, frequencies and template counts came from survey-depth TCRbeta sequencing. Method: immunoSEQ multiplex PCR; TCRdb's copy keeps in-frame clones and lacks some. The sample shows about 3,000 clones, 45% of them seen only once. Documented time point: mouse harvest day 14 after allogeneic transplant. Tail vein injection delivered 10^7 T-cell-depleted bone marrow cells and 10^6 splenic CD5+ T cells. Mice had MHC-mismatched B6 into BALB/c GVHD, sampled day 7 or 14. Germline lookup yields CDR1 KGHTA and CDR2 FQNQQP. The CDR3 is 12 residues long. Findings and limits, study-wide: Across patients, clones rarely overlapped, yet motif clusters were shared tissue-specifically. Within patients, tissue anatomy strongly shaped TCR repertoire composition.

A remark on this clone: The antigen remains undetermined. These gene names are mouse names. The CDR3 is cut off 1 residue early in the read; its end comes from the germline J gene.

This TCR was recovered from a female BALB/c mouse given C57BL/6 T cells with graft-versus-host disease after an allogeneic hematopoietic cell transplant. The chain recombines TRBV23 with TRBJ1-5; the table calls TRBD1, which could not be checked here. Specimen: lymph node tissue. The sequenced part of the CDR3 DNA is TGCTCCAGCAGACAGGGGTACCAGGCTCCGCTT. The encoded protein is CSSRQGYQAPL. The whole CDR3 region reads CSSRQGYQAPLF.